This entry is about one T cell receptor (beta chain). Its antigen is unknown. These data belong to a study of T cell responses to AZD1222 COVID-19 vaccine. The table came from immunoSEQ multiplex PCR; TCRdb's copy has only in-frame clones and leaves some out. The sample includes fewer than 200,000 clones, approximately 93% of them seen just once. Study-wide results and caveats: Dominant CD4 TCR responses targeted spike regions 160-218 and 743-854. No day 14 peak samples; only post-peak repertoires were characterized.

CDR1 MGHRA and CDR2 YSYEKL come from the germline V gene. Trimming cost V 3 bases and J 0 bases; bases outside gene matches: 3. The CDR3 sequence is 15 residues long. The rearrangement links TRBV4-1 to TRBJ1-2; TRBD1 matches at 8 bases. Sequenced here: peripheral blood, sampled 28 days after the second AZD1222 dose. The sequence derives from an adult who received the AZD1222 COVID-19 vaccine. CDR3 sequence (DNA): TGCGCCAGCAGCCAGGCAGGGGGCCCTAACTATGGCTACACCTTC. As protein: CASSQAGGPNYGYTF.